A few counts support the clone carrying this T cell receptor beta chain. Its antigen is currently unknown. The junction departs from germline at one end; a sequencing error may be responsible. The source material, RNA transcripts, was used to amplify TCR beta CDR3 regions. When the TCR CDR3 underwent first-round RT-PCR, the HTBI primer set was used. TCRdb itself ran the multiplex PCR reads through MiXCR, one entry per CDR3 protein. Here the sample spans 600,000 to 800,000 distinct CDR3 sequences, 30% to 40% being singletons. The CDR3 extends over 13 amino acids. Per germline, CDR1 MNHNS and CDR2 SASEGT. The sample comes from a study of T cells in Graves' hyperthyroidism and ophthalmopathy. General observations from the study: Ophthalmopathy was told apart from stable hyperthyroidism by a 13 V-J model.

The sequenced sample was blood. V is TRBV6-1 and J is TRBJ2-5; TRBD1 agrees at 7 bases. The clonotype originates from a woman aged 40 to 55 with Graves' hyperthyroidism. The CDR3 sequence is CATPRQGQETQYF. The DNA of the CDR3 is TGCGCCACCCCCCGACAGGGCCAAGAGACCCAGTACTTC.